The rows below give T cell receptor beta chains drawn from one sample of a study of cytomegalovirus exposure and HLA in healthy donors. The protocol was immunoSEQ multiplex PCR, while the TCRdb copy is restricted to in-frame clones and leaves out a portion. Of 77,000 or so clones in the sample, less than 80% were seen once. Sequenced: PBMCs. The receptors stem from a woman aged 40-49 years in good health and CMV-seronegative. Each CDR3 is given with its conserved first and last residue. The order of the fields is D gene, V gene, CDR3 protein. A D gene is named only where the DNA matches it firmly.

d_gene: .; v_gene: TRBV11-1; CDR3aa: CASRPNPRDEQYF
d_gene: TRBD2; v_gene: TRBV6-1; CDR3aa: CASSQGTSDSIQYF
d_gene: .; v_gene: TRBV13; CDR3aa: CASSPVGVTGNTIYF
d_gene: .; v_gene: TRBV27; CDR3aa: CASSPVSPYEQYF
d_gene: TRBD1; v_gene: TRBV11-2; CDR3aa: CASSLPGTGDPEQYF
d_gene: .; v_gene: TRBV5-1; CDR3aa: CASSLDPGRTEAFF
d_gene: .; v_gene: TRBV29-1; CDR3aa: CSVGWGDEAFF
d_gene: .; v_gene: TRBV6-6; CDR3aa: CASSYSLGRDPLEQYF
d_gene: TRBD2; v_gene: TRBV19; CDR3aa: CASSPTSGRDSSYEQYF
d_gene: TRBD2; v_gene: TRBV2; CDR3aa: CASSPGGGLPQYF
d_gene: TRBD1; v_gene: TRBV25-1; CDR3aa: CAMSDRAGYGYTF
d_gene: TRBD2; v_gene: TRBV5-1; CDR3aa: CASSPRLATMNTGELLF
d_gene: .; v_gene: TRBV11-2; CDR3aa: CASSLAGRGRASGANVLTF
d_gene: TRBD1; v_gene: TRBV5-1; CDR3aa: CASSFSGQGAQNEQFF
d_gene: TRBD2; v_gene: TRBV2; CDR3aa: CASTRLAGTTGELFF
d_gene: TRBD1; v_gene: TRBV28; CDR3aa: CASSPWAGQGTDTQYF
d_gene: .; v_gene: TRBV7-9; CDR3aa: CASSPHLDQPQHF
d_gene: TRBD1; v_gene: TRBV25-1; CDR3aa: CASSSFGTGGYEQYF
d_gene: TRBD1; v_gene: TRBV18; CDR3aa: CASSPNVGRTGGWNTEAFF
d_gene: TRBD1; v_gene: TRBV19; CDR3aa: CASSTRTGNEKLFF
d_gene: .; v_gene: TRBV28; CDR3aa: CASSFTGKMGAFF
d_gene: TRBD1; v_gene: TRBV28; CDR3aa: CASRQGQGFQPQHF
d_gene: TRBD2; v_gene: TRBV16; CDR3aa: CASSPLASGADTGELFF
d_gene: .; v_gene: TRBV7-3; CDR3aa: CASSRSRSTDTQYF
d_gene: .; v_gene: TRBV28; CDR3aa: CASSLLEKLFF
d_gene: .; v_gene: TRBV5-6; CDR3aa: CASSWGRAATEAFF
d_gene: TRBD2; v_gene: TRBV16; CDR3aa: CASSHGGGNEQFF
d_gene: TRBD2; v_gene: TRBV5-4; CDR3aa: CASVLAGGSSNEQFF
d_gene: .; v_gene: TRBV30; CDR3aa: CAWSGASTDTQYF
d_gene: .; v_gene: TRBV16; CDR3aa: CASSQSLTVLQFF
d_gene: .; v_gene: TRBV5-1; CDR3aa: CASSLPTSSYEQYF
d_gene: .; v_gene: TRBV4-1; CDR3aa: CASSREGGTDTQYF
d_gene: .; v_gene: TRBV4-3; CDR3aa: CASSQVWQGTYEQYF
d_gene: .; v_gene: TRBV10-2; CDR3aa: CASSEDSYMIRELFF
d_gene: .; v_gene: TRBV28; CDR3aa: CASSESLGGDTQYF
d_gene: TRBD1; v_gene: TRBV19; CDR3aa: CASSRGQGSPSYEQYF
d_gene: .; v_gene: TRBV6-5; CDR3aa: CASSYVGGTNEKLFF
d_gene: .; v_gene: TRBV27; CDR3aa: CASRAEERRKETQYF
d_gene: .; v_gene: TRBV11-3; CDR3aa: CASSLARGSGELFF
d_gene: TRBD1; v_gene: TRBV19; CDR3aa: CASSIRTGVKVNEQFF
d_gene: .; v_gene: TRBV5-1; CDR3aa: CASSLIPRGAAGANVLTF
d_gene: TRBD1; v_gene: TRBV30; CDR3aa: CAWTGGGPEAFF
d_gene: TRBD2; v_gene: TRBV19; CDR3aa: CASSIGLAGASSDTQYF
d_gene: .; v_gene: TRBV28; CDR3aa: CASSLLRQEQETQYF
d_gene: .; v_gene: TRBV4-2; CDR3aa: CASSLEREVRETQYF
d_gene: TRBD2; v_gene: TRBV6-1; CDR3aa: CASSETGTSGIGQFF
d_gene: .; v_gene: TRBV4-1; CDR3aa: CASSQDLHTTNINQPQHF
d_gene: .; v_gene: TRBV5-4; CDR3aa: CASSLPGETQYF
d_gene: TRBD2; v_gene: TRBV5-1; CDR3aa: CASSLAISGMRNEQYF
d_gene: .; v_gene: TRBV6-1; CDR3aa: CASSDSRLEVNTGELFF
d_gene: TRBD1; v_gene: TRBV23-1; CDR3aa: CASSHKYGSIRDRHYGYTF
d_gene: TRBD1; v_gene: TRBV18; CDR3aa: CASSRTGATGANVLTF
d_gene: .; v_gene: TRBV2; CDR3aa: CASMRGGKTEAFF
d_gene: .; v_gene: TRBV7-9; CDR3aa: CASSLVGQTYEQYF
d_gene: .; v_gene: TRBV9; CDR3aa: CASSSTSLSYNSPLHF
d_gene: .; v_gene: TRBV28; CDR3aa: CASSPGGTYGYTF
d_gene: TRBD1; v_gene: TRBV6-1; CDR3aa: CASSEVTGGGGETQYF
d_gene: TRBD2; v_gene: TRBV28; CDR3aa: CASSGEGPYEQYF
d_gene: .; v_gene: TRBV29-1; CDR3aa: CSVSDIFLSTDTQYF
d_gene: TRBD1; v_gene: TRBV2; CDR3aa: CASNDGTGGKETQYF